What follows describes a single T cell receptor (beta chain). What it binds is not known. This record belongs to a study of shared clonotypes between healthy human individuals. The overall study: Per-donor plates numbered three CD4 naive, three CD4 memory, two CD8 naive and one CD8 memory. General study findings and limits: It was the non-shared clonotypes that had lower generation probabilities than clonotypes shared by all four donors. Of the naive CD4 clonotypes, about 5% were shared across several donors.

Sorted-subset replicate PCRs used about 200 ng DNA, approximately 27,000 T cell genomes. Clones were sequenced by immunoSEQ multiplex PCR, and TCRdb holds only the in-frame ones, with some missing. The sample includes about 380,000 clones, 95% to 97% seen only once; the top ten take around 0.3%. The CDR3 has 15 residues. CDR1 WSHSY and CDR2 SAAADI come from the germline V gene. V was shortened by 3 bases and J by 4 bases, with 13 bases between the two germline ends. The chain joins TRBV10-2 to TRBJ2-1; D is possibly TRBD2 (5 bases). The receptor comes from a man aged 25 to 40 in good health. Sequences were obtained from memory CD8+ T cells sorted from blood. The subset denotes: CD45RO+ cells pooled with CCR7-negative TemRA cells. CDR3 in amino acids: CASSDEGSDYNEQFF. The CDR3 nucleotides are TGCGCCAGCAGTGATGAGGGAAGTGATTACAATGAGCAGTTCTTC.